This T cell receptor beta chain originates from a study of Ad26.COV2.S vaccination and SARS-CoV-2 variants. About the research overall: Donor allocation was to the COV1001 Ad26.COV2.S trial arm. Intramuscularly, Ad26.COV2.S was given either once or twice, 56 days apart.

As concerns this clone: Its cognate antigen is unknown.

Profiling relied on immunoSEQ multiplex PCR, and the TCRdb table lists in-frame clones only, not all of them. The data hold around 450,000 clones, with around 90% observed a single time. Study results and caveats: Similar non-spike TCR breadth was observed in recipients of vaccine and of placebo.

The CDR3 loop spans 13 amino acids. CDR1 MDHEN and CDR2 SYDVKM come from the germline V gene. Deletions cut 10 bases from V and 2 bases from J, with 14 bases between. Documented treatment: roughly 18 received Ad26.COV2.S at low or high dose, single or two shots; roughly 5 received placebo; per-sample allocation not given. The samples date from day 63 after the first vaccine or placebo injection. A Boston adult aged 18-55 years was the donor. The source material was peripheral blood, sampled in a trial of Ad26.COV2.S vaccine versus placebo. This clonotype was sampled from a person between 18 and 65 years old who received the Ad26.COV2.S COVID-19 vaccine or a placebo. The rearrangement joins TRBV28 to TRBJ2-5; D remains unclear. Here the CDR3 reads CAITPSGQETQYF. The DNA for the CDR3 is TGTGCCATTACACCATCCGGGCAAGAGACCCAGTACTTC.